The TCR beta chain described here comes from a study of OX40 agonist ivuxolimab in advanced cancers. With 6 bases clipped from V and 8 bases from J, the junction kept 10 bases outside the gene matches. CDR1 is MDHEN, CDR2 SYDVKM, per germline. The CDR3 totals 14 residues. TCRdb keeps only in-frame clones here, not all; method: immunoSEQ multiplex PCR. The repertoire includes 60,000 to 85,000 clones, about 87% of them detected once, and more than 0.5% sits in the top ten. The input for sequencing was CD4+ or CD8+ T cells sorted from blood, taken in a trial of the OX40 agonist ivuxolimab. This chain joins TRBV28 and TRBJ1-2; 9 bases fit TRBD1. This TCR came from an adult with an advanced solid tumor such as melanoma, head and neck, liver or kidney cancer. CDR3 amino acids: CASRRPGQGGGYTF. The CDR3 coding sequence is TGTGCCAGCAGAAGACCGGGACAGGGAGGCGGCTACACCTTC.